These 4 T cell receptor beta chains were sequenced from one sample in a study of cytomegalovirus exposure and HLA in healthy donors. PCR amplification relied on 60 Vbeta primers (plus 13 Jbeta primers). The protocol was immunoSEQ multiplex PCR, while the TCRdb copy is restricted to in-frame clones and leaves out a portion. The sample gives 150,000 to 200,000 clones, about four fifths of which show up once; around 2.6% is in the top ten. Sequenced input: PBMCs. The receptor set was obtained from a female donor in good health and CMV-seronegative.

This clone was seen only a few times. The chain is built from TRBV18 and TRBJ1-2; TRBD1 might be the D (6 bases). The germline CDR1 and CDR2 sequences are KGHSH and LQKENI. The V and J ends lost 3 bases and 3 bases respectively, with 8 bases between them. The length of the CDR3 is 13 residues. CDR3 in DNA: TGTGCCAGCTCACCGGACAGTGACTATGGCTACACCTTC. Translated: CASSPDSDYGYTF.

The chain couples TRBV6-5 to TRBJ1-1, with D possibly matching TRBD1 (6 bases). With 6 bases removed from V and 1 base from J, the gap between germline ends came to 12 bases. The germline V gene has CDR1 MNHEY and CDR2 SVGAGI. The CDR3 is made up of 14 amino acids. CDR3 bases: TGTGCCAGCAGCTCCGGGACAAAGAACACTGAAGCTTTCTTT. Encoded protein: CASSSGTKNTEAFF.

The chain combines TRBV4-2 with TRBJ2-3; 9 positions match TRBD1. CDR3 length: 14 residues. Germline trimming cut 8 bases from V and 4 bases from J; bases unmatched to any gene: 7. Germline CDR1 and CDR2: LGHNA and YNFKEQ. This CDR3 reads CASQDRGGADTQYF. The CDR3 DNA sequence: TGTGCCAGCCAGGACAGGGGAGGCGCAGATACGCAGTATTTT.

V and J are TRBV13 and TRBJ1-6; TRBD1 might be the D (5 bases). The CDR3 length is 14 residues. Looked up from germline, CDR1 is PRHDT and CDR2 is FYEKMQ (reference sequence). Trimming removed 5 bases from V and 5 bases from J, with 10 bases in between. The CDR3 bases are TGTGCCAGCAGCCTCAGACAGAATAATTCACCCCTCCACTTT. As protein: CASSLRQNNSPLHF.